The clone carrying this T cell receptor beta chain was picked up a small number of times. This record belongs to a study of T cells in Graves' hyperthyroidism and ophthalmopathy. Germline CDR1 reads SGHDT; CDR2 reads YYEEEE. The CDR3 contains 12 residues. V was shortened by 2 bases and J by 11 bases, with 13 bases between the two germline ends. There were TCR beta CDR3 regions amplified from RNA transcripts. The TCR CDR3 was amplified in a first-round RT-PCR using the HTBI primer set. MiXCR, run by TCRdb on the multiplex PCR reads, gives a single entry per CDR3 protein. The sample contains about 350,000 distinct CDR3 sequences, more than 11% of which appear only once.

The specimen was blood. V gene TRBV5-6 combines with J gene TRBJ1-1, with unresolved D. This receptor was identified in a woman aged 25 to 45 with Graves' hyperthyroidism. The CDR3 here is CASSFPFSVAFF. The CDR3 DNA reads TGTGCCAGCAGCTTCCCGTTCTCCGTGGCTTTCTTT. Complete variable domain (other parts from reference TRBV5-6 and TRBJ1-1): DAGVTQSPTHLIKTRGQQVTLRCSPKSGHDTVSWYQQALGQGPQFIFQYYEEEERQRGNFPDRFSGHQFPNYSSELNVNALLLGDSALYLCASSFPFSVAFFGQGTRLTVV.